The 17 T cell receptor beta chains below were found in one sample sequenced in a study of OX40 agonist ivuxolimab in advanced cancers. The table came from immunoSEQ multiplex PCR; TCRdb's copy has only in-frame clones and leaves some out. Of 20,000 to 30,000 clones in the sample, about 77% were seen once. The sequenced sample was CD4+ or CD8+ T cells sorted from blood, obtained in a trial of the OX40 agonist ivuxolimab. Every receptor here comes from an adult with an advanced solid tumor such as melanoma, head and neck, liver or kidney cancer.

Only a few counts were recorded for this clone. V usage is TRBV30 and J usage is TRBJ2-5, with 10 bases that match TRBD2. The CDR3 sequence is 16 residues long. Germline V lookup: CDR1 GTSNPN, CDR2 SVGIG (reference sequence). Unmatched junction bases numbered 14, after V lost 3 bases and J lost 7 bases. CDR3 protein: CAWSQPGLADLRTQYF. The CDR3 DNA reads as TGTGCCTGGAGCCAACCTGGACTAGCGGATTTAAGGACCCAGTACTTC.

The gene calls are TRBV6-6 and TRBJ1-4, with 7 positions matching TRBD1. J was trimmed by 0 bases and V by 6 bases; bases with no gene match: 7. From germline, CDR1 is MNHNY and CDR2 SVGAGI (reference sequence). The CDR3 extends over 16 amino acids. CDR3 sequence (DNA): TGTGCCAGCAGCCAGGGACAGTTGGCAACTAATGAAAAACTGTTTTTT. Translated, it gives CASSQGQLATNEKLFF.

The chain joins TRBV28 to TRBJ1-2, with TRBD1 matching 9 bases. J was trimmed by 7 bases and V by 5 bases; bases with no gene match: 8. Germline CDR1 reads MDHEN; CDR2 reads SYDVKM. This CDR3 has 14 residues. The CDR3 is CASSPGQGNTGYTF. CDR3 bases: TGTGCCAGCAGTCCTGGACAGGGGAATACTGGCTACACCTTC.

CDR3 loop: CASTGGASNQPQHF. CDR3 DNA: TGTGCCAGCACGGGGGGGGCCAGCAATCAGCCCCAGCATTTT. This chain links TRBV6-6 with TRBJ1-5, with D tentatively TRBD1 (6 bases). Trimming left V 7 bases short and J 1 base short, with 11 bases between. Germline V gene lookup returns CDR1 MNHNY and CDR2 SVGAGI (reference sequence). This CDR3 is built from 14 residues.

As for this clone: A read error may be the cause here, since a much bigger clone is one base away. Other DNA sequences in the sample encode the same CDR3. J is TRBJ1-2 and V is TRBV28; D remains unclear. This CDR3 contains 15 residues. Germline V CDR1 and CDR2: MDHEN, SYDVKM. In nucleotides, the CDR3 is TGTGCCAGCAGTCCCCGGATCGTAACTACGAGAGGCTACACTTTC. Amino acids: CASSPRIVTTRGYTF.

J is TRBJ2-7 and V is TRBV28, with 11 bases that match TRBD1. The J segment lost 4 bases and the V segment lost 5 bases, leaving 10 bases of the junction unmatched. Germline CDR1 and CDR2: MDHEN and SYDVKM. CDR3 size: 16 residues. CDR3 nucleotide sequence: TGTGCCAGCAGTCCATACGGGACAGGGGGACGATACGAGCAGTACTTC. Protein: CASSPYGTGGRYEQYF.

This clone was seen more than once but under ten times. This chain links TRBV6-6 with TRBJ2-7; 9 bases are a match to TRBD2. CDR1 is MNHNY, CDR2 SVGAGI, per germline (reference sequence). This CDR3 has 15 residues. J gave up 3 bases and V 4 bases, and 7 bases lay outside the gene matches. The CDR3 sequence is CASSSGIAGDYEQYF. For the CDR3, the DNA is TGTGCCAGCAGTTCCGGGATAGCGGGAGACTACGAGCAGTACTTC.

The chain employs TRBV28 and TRBJ2-7, with D maybe TRBD2 (6 bases). V gave up 5 bases and J gave up 7 bases, with 12 bases separating them. The CDR3 is made up of 12 amino acids. Germline loops: CDR1 MDHEN, CDR2 SYDVKM. For the CDR3, the DNA is TGTGCCAGCAGTCCCCCGGGAGAGGAGCAGTACTTC. This translates into CASSPPGEEQYF.

This clone was counted only a few times. Compared with germline, one end of the junction differs, possibly owing to a read error. This sequence joins TRBV7-7 and TRBJ2-1, with unresolved D. The CDR3 covers 13 residues. Germline V gene data show CDR1 as SSHAT and CDR2 as FNYEAQ (reference sequence). CDR3 protein: CASSLSTSNEQFF. Written as DNA, the CDR3 is TGTGCTAGCAGCTTATCGACAAGCAATGAGCAGTTCTTC.

A single count supports this clone. The chain carries TRBV5-4 and TRBJ1-2, with D possibly TRBD1 on 5 matching bases. CDR3 length: 16 residues. CDR1 is SGHNT and CDR2 is YYREEE in the germline V gene (reference sequence). Between the trimmed V and J ends, which lost 2 bases and 8 bases, there was a span of 22 bases. In DNA, the CDR3 is TGTGCCAGCAGCTTTGCTCCCGGGTCCCGGGGGGAAGGCTACACCTTC. It specifies CASSFAPGSRGEGYTF.

This clone was seen a few times. The chain carries TRBV27 and TRBJ1-6, with D perhaps TRBD1 (6 bases). CDR1 MNHEY and CDR2 SMNVEV come from the germline V gene (reference sequence). CDR3 length equals 15 residues. The V gene lost 6 bases and the J gene lost 9 bases, with 18 bases spanning the gap. The CDR3 is CASSHREGTSSPLHF. The CDR3 nucleotides are TGTGCCAGCAGCCACAGGGAGGGCACGTCTTCACCCCTCCACTTT.

This clone was recorded a few times. The gene calls are TRBV7-2 and TRBJ1-5; perhaps TRBD1 as D (5 bases). The germline CDR1 and CDR2 sequences are SGHTA and FQGNSA. V was pared by 5 bases and J by 9 bases, with 20 bases between. This CDR3 has 15 residues. DNA of the CDR3: TGTGCCAGCAGCCTTACTTTGGGCAGGGCTGGGCCCCAGCATTTT. Translating gives CASSLTLGRAGPQHF.

As for this clone: Compared with germline, one end of the junction differs, possibly owing to a read error. The chain combines TRBV5-8 with TRBJ2-7; possible D gene TRBD2, 5 bases. The CDR3 is 14 amino acids. Germline values: CDR1 SGHTS, CDR2 YDEGEE. The CDR3 DNA follows: TGTGCCAGCAACTTGGGGAGAGCCTCCTACGAGCAGTACTTC. Protein product: CASNLGRASYEQYF.

The chain has TRBV28 and TRBJ2-3, with D unclear. The CDR3 extends over 14 amino acids. V gave up 5 bases and J gave up 1 base, with 10 bases separating them. The germline gives CDR1 MDHEN, CDR2 SYDVKM. CDR3 coding DNA: TGTGCCAGCAGTAGTAGTGGACGCACAGATACGCAGTATTTT. Protein product: CASSSSGRTDTQYF.

This clone was found once. The V call is TRBV9, the J call TRBJ2-5, with 7 bases lining up with TRBD1. The germline CDR1 and CDR2 sequences are SGDLS and YYNGEE. J lost 2 bases, V lost 0 bases, and 7 bases had no gene match. The CDR3 totals 16 residues. In DNA form, the CDR3 reads TGTGCCAGCAGCGTAGCCCCGGCACAGGGGCAAGAGACCCAGTACTTC. Translated, it gives CASSVAPAQGQETQYF.

This chain links TRBV29-1 with TRBJ2-5; D ambiguous. The CDR3 has 12 amino acids. The V end lost 2 bases, the J end lost 7 bases, and 11 bases lay between the germline ends. Germline CDR1 SQVTM, CDR2 ANQGSEA. CDR3 DNA: TGCAGCGTTGAATGGGTCGCTGGGACCCAGTACTTC. Translated: CSVEWVAGTQYF.

J is TRBJ2-3 and V is TRBV9; no reliable D call. Trimming pared 0 bases from V and 2 bases from J, leaving 7 bases between. CDR3 size: 14 residues. CDR1 and CDR2 (germline): SGDLS, YYNGEE. The CDR3 coding sequence is TGTGCCAGCAGCGTAGCGGCTTTCACAGATACGCAGTATTTT. Its protein product is CASSVAAFTDTQYF. Filled out from reference TRBV9 and TRBJ2-3, the complete variable domain reads DSGVTQTPKHLITATGQRVTLRCSPRSGDLSVYWYQQSLDQGLQFLIQYYNGEERAKGNILERFSAQQFPDLHSELNLSSLELGDSALYFCASSVAAFTDTQYFGPGTRLTVL.